The 24 T cell receptor beta chains in this list originate from one sample, sequenced in a study of blood T cell repertoires in COVID-19. TCRdb's table, derived via immunoSEQ multiplex PCR, lists solely in-frame clones and lacks some. Of about 190,000 clones in the sample, roughly four fifths are singletons; the top ten hold approximately 5.1%. What was sequenced was peripheral blood. The source of these receptors is a woman in her 70s with active or convalescent COVID-19.

The genes are TRBV21-1 and TRBJ1-5; the table's TRBD1 call for D was not verified on the DNA. TRBV21-1 is recorded as a pseudogene. CDR3 length: 15 residues. The CDR3 DNA is TGTGCCAGCAGCGAACAGGGAGTACTAGATCAGCCCCAGCATTTT. It yields the protein CASSEQGVLDQPQHF.

The V call is TRBV10-3, the J call TRBJ2-7; D is possibly TRBD2 (6 bases). V was cut by 0 bases and J by 2 bases, with 11 bases left in between. The CDR3 runs to 15 residues. CDR1 and CDR2 from the germline V gene are ENHRY and SYGVKD. This chain's CDR3 is CAISESSGGPYEQYF. The CDR3 DNA follows: TGTGCCATCAGTGAGTCTTCCGGGGGACCCTACGAGCAGTACTTC.

The J gene is TRBJ1-6, the V gene TRBV18; a weak D match, TRBD1 (5 bases). CDR3 length: 14 amino acids. Trimming shortened V by 0 bases and J by 12 bases, and 12 bases separated the two germline ends. CDR1 is KGHSH and CDR2 is LQKENI in the germline V gene. CDR3 DNA sequence: TGTGCCAGCTCACCACCAGGCCGCGGGGGACCCCTCCACTTT. Its protein product is CASSPPGRGGPLHF.

This chain connects TRBV5-5 to TRBJ1-2; D gene ambiguous. Trimming shortened V by 6 bases and J by 4 bases, and 13 bases separated the two germline ends. The CDR3 totals 13 residues. Looked up from germline, CDR1 is SGHKS and CDR2 is YYEKEE (reference sequence). CDR3 loop: CASTLEGGYGYTF. In DNA form, the CDR3 reads TGTGCCAGCACCCTTGAGGGCGGCTATGGCTACACCTTC.

This chain connects TRBV6-5 to TRBJ2-7, with TRBD1 matching 9 bases. The germline CDR1 and CDR2 sequences are MNHEY and SVGAGI. This CDR3 has 15 residues. The V gene end was trimmed by 7 bases and the J gene end by 2 bases; junction bases not matched to a gene: 9. The CDR3 nucleotides are TGTGCCAGCACCAAGGGACAGGGCGGTCCCTACGAGCAGTACTTC. Protein: CASTKGQGGPYEQYF.

Points on this clone: At the DNA level, this CDR3 is encoded by other sequences in the same sample as well. The rearrangement uses TRBV18 and TRBJ2-1; 15 bases match TRBD2. Germline trimming cut 2 bases from V and 7 bases from J; bases unmatched to any gene: 3. The germline V gene encodes CDR1 KGHSH and CDR2 LQKENI. The length of the CDR3 is 16 residues. The DNA of the CDR3 is TGTGCCAGCTCACCAGCGGGACTAGCGGGAGGTAATGAGCAGTTCTTC. This encodes CASSPAGLAGGNEQFF.

J is TRBJ1-5 and V is TRBV28, with 10 bases that match TRBD1. Germline values: CDR1 MDHEN, CDR2 SYDVKM. V dropped 8 bases and J dropped 2; count of bases not matched to a gene: 15. CDR3 length equals 18 residues. CDR3 sequence reads: CASGRDRGEVVGNQPQHF. As DNA, the CDR3 is TGTGCCAGCGGACGGGACAGGGGCGAGGTGGTCGGCAATCAGCCCCAGCATTTT.

This clone showed up just once. The chain carries TRBV11-2 and TRBJ2-5; D is possibly TRBD1 (6 bases). CDR3 length: 16 amino acids. Trimming took 5 bases from V and 4 from J, leaving 20 bases between them. The germline V gene encodes CDR1 SGHAT and CDR2 FQNNGV. The CDR3 sequence: CASSPQDRRLRETQYF. The DNA for the CDR3 is TGTGCCAGCAGCCCGCAGGACAGAAGGTTGAGAGAGACCCAGTACTTC.

The gene calls are TRBV5-1 and TRBJ2-2; 8 nucleotides agree with TRBD2. V dropped 0 bases and J dropped 0; count of bases not matched to a gene: 10. The V gene's germline CDR1 is SGHRS and CDR2 YFSETQ. The CDR3 loop spans 19 amino acids. The CDR3 is CASSLGDLRLAPNTGELFF. For the CDR3, the DNA is TGCGCCAGCAGCTTGGGGGATCTGAGACTAGCGCCGAACACCGGGGAGCTGTTTTTT.

The chain recombines TRBV23-1 with TRBJ1-5; D is possibly TRBD1 (5 bases). TRBV23-1 belongs to the ORF category, with a function that is uncertain. Trimming stripped 3 bases from V and 2 bases from J, with 5 bases between. CDR3 size: 13 residues. CDR3 sequence: CASSHRGNQPQHF. CDR3 nucleotides: TGCGCCAGCAGTCACAGGGGCAATCAGCCCCAGCATTTT.

The chain carries TRBV21-1 and TRBJ2-2; the D segment call TRBD1 is taken from the table without a DNA check. TRBV21-1 is an annotated pseudogene. The CDR3 length is 15 residues. This CDR3 reads CASSLGQGSIGELFF. The DNA of the CDR3 is TGTGCCAGCAGCCTAGGACAGGGGAGCATCGGGGAGCTGTTTTTT.

This clone was counted ten times or more. The chain links TRBV4-1 to TRBJ2-1; 7 nucleotides agree with TRBD2. The V and J ends lost 0 bases and 0 bases, in that order; junction bases with no gene match: 11. CDR3 length equals 19 residues. CDR1 MGHRA and CDR2 YSYEKL come from the germline V gene. CDR3 in DNA: TGCGCCAGCAGCCAAGAAAGCCCCCGGCGGGGGACCTCCTACAATGAGCAGTTCTTC. Protein product: CASSQESPRRGTSYNEQFF.

The rearrangement joins TRBV1 to TRBJ2-5; the table's TRBD2 call for D was not verified on the DNA. TRBV1 is termed a pseudogene. The CDR3 loop spans 13 amino acids. CDR3 in amino acids: CTGHRVAGETQYF. As DNA, the CDR3 is TGCACCGGCCACCGCGTAGCGGGAGAGACCCAGTACTTC.

This chain joins TRBV5-1 and TRBJ1-1; 11 bases are a match to TRBD1. Germline V gene sequence: CDR1 SGHRS, CDR2 YFSETQ. The CDR3 sequence is 17 residues long. V shed 1 base, J shed 0 bases, and the junction held 5 bases outside the gene matches. The CDR3 nucleotides read TGCGCCAGCAGCTTGAGGGGACAGGGGGGCATGAACACTGAAGCTTTCTTT. Translating gives CASSLRGQGGMNTEAFF.

The chain employs TRBV15 and TRBJ1-4; D unresolved. With 5 bases removed from V and 7 bases from J, the gap between germline ends came to 17 bases. This CDR3 is 15 amino acids long. Germline assignment: CDR1 LNHNV and CDR2 YYDKDF (reference sequence). CDR3 sequence: CATSGPAGPREKLFF. The CDR3 bases are TGTGCCACCAGCGGGCCGGCGGGCCCTCGTGAAAAACTGTTTTTT.

The rearrangement joins TRBV5-5 to TRBJ2-7; D perhaps matches TRBD2 (5 bases). Germline V CDR1 and CDR2: SGHKS, YYEKEE (reference sequence). CDR3 length equals 14 residues. Between the trimmed V and J ends, which lost 3 bases and 4 bases, there was a span of 14 bases. This CDR3 is CASSSGPRGYEQYF. The CDR3 DNA reads TGTGCCAGCAGCTCCGGACCTCGGGGATACGAGCAGTACTTC.

The rearrangement links TRBV7-9 to TRBJ2-2; D is ambiguous. The germline CDR1 and CDR2 sequences are SEHNR and FQNEAQ (reference sequence). V was pared by 3 bases and J by 1 base, with 9 bases between. The CDR3 loop spans 15 amino acids. The CDR3 coding sequence is TGTGCCAGCAGCTTGCGTGACAAGAACACCGGGGAGCTGTTTTTT. Its translation: CASSLRDKNTGELFF. The whole variable domain, filled in from reference TRBV7-9 and TRBJ2-2, reads DTGVSQNPRHKITKRGQNVTFRCDPISEHNRLYWYRQTLGQGPEFLTYFQNEAQLEKSRLLSDRFSAERPKGSFSTLEIQRTEQGDSAMYLCASSLRDKNTGELFFGEGSRLTVL.

The chain has TRBV9 and TRBJ1-4; D gene ambiguous. Germline V gene sequence: CDR1 SGDLS, CDR2 YYNGEE. The length of the CDR3 is 14 residues. Trimming took 0 bases from V and 8 from J, leaving 11 bases between them. Here the CDR3 reads CASSVGPYSEKLFF. CDR3 DNA: TGTGCCAGCAGCGTAGGCCCTTACTCCGAAAAACTGTTTTTT.

This clone was recorded only once. The chain is built from TRBV3-1 (or the pseudogene TRBV3-2) and TRBJ1-2; 8 bases line up with TRBD1. Germline assignment: CDR1 LGHDT and CDR2 YNNKEL (reference sequence). V shed 2 bases, J shed 5 bases, and the junction held 7 bases outside the gene matches. The CDR3 sequence is 15 residues long. The CDR3 here is CASSQTDRGFYGYTF. The CDR3 nucleotides are TGTGCCAGCAGCCAAACCGACAGGGGTTTTTATGGCTACACCTTC.

The rearrangement joins TRBV6-5 to TRBJ1-2; 10 bases are shared with TRBD1. CDR1 and CDR2 from the germline V gene are MNHEY and SVGAGI. This CDR3 contains 14 residues. The V and J ends lost 6 bases and 6 bases, in that order; junction bases with no gene match: 7. CDR3 region: CASRGTGALNGYTF. The DNA of the CDR3 is TGTGCCAGCAGGGGGACAGGGGCCCTAAATGGCTACACCTTC.

The chain is built from TRBV3-1 (or the pseudogene TRBV3-2) and TRBJ2-1; D is possibly TRBD1 (7 bases). There are 14 residues in the CDR3. The germline V gene has CDR1 LGHDT and CDR2 YNNKEL (reference sequence). Trimming stripped 4 bases from V and 5 bases from J, with 12 bases between. The CDR3 reads CASSPGGQHNEQFF. In DNA form, the CDR3 reads TGTGCCAGCAGCCCAGGGGGGCAACACAATGAGCAGTTCTTC.

J is TRBJ2-3 and V is TRBV6-5; possibly TRBD1 for D (5 bases). Germline CDR1 is MNHEY and CDR2 is SVGAGI. Trimming stripped 6 bases from V and 1 base from J, with 14 bases between. The CDR3 consists of 15 residues. The CDR3 DNA reads TGTGCCAGCAGACCCCAGGGAAGGGGCACAGATACGCAGTATTTT. This codes for CASRPQGRGTDTQYF.

The table lists this clone with a count of one. The CDR3 loop reads CSGREGGYTF. As DNA, the CDR3 is TGCAGTGGTAGGGAGGGGGGCTACACCTTC. V is TRBV20-1 and J is TRBJ1-2, with D tentatively TRBD1 (5 bases). Germline V gives CDR1 DFQATT, CDR2 SNEGSKA (reference sequence). The length of the CDR3 is 10 residues. The V and J ends lost 7 bases and 8 bases respectively, with 11 bases between them.

In its sample, this clone was seen once. Other DNA sequences in this specimen translate into the identical CDR3. This chain uses TRBV5-1 with TRBJ2-1, with TRBD2 as a possible D gene (5 bases). The CDR3 sequence is 15 residues long. The germline V and J ends were trimmed by 0 bases and 0 bases, with 7 bases remaining between them. CDR1 and CDR2 from the germline V gene are SGHRS and YFSETQ. The CDR3 here is CASSLVGSSYNEQFF. CDR3 nucleotides: TGCGCCAGCAGCTTGGTGGGGAGCTCCTACAATGAGCAGTTCTTC.